Listed here are 18 T cell receptor beta chains from one sample, sequenced in a study of a mutant IDH1 vaccine in newly diagnosed glioma. Specified time point: week 47, end of study. It was 300 ug of mutant IDH1 20-mer peptide that made up each vaccine dose, given with topical imiquimod. These receptors have no known antigen. This table comes from immunoSEQ multiplex PCR, and its TCRdb copy is limited to in-frame clones, with some not included. The sample carries around 100,000 clones, about 90% recorded once. Sample: PBMCs, taken from a glioma patient whose treatment included an IDH1 peptide vaccine. These TCRs come from a woman aged 45-60 years with glioma.

The rearrangement uses TRBV5-6 and TRBJ2-7; a weak D match, TRBD2 (6 bases). The CDR3 has 15 residues. V dropped 4 bases and J dropped 5 bases, with 19 bases sitting between them. Looked up from germline, CDR1 is SGHDT and CDR2 is YYEEEE. The CDR3 is CASSLGPGAPDEQYF. The CDR3 region has the DNA TGTGCCAGCAGCCTCGGACCGGGAGCCCCGGACGAGCAGTACTTC.

This clone was detected only once. The DNA for the CDR3 is TGTGCCATCAGTGAGAAGACAGAATCCTACGAGCAGTACTTC. Translating gives CAISEKTESYEQYF. The chain couples TRBV10-3 to TRBJ2-7; maybe TRBD1 (5 bases). Germline CDR1 is ENHRY and CDR2 is SYGVKD. V was shortened by 2 bases and J by 1 base, with 9 bases between the two germline ends. The CDR3 is 14 residues long.

This chain joins TRBV4-1 and TRBJ2-3, with D uncertain. The CDR3 totals 12 residues. Germline values: CDR1 MGHRA, CDR2 YSYEKL. V was trimmed by 4 bases and J by 3 bases, leaving 5 bases between them. CDR3: CASSPRTDTQYF. CDR3 nucleotide sequence: TGCGCCAGCAGCCCCCGAACAGATACGCAGTATTTT.

The genes are TRBV27 and TRBJ2-2; TRBD2 matches at 13 bases. After removal of 3 bases from V and 7 bases from J, the junction contained 11 bases not matched to a gene. This CDR3 spans 18 amino acids. Germline assignment: CDR1 MNHEY and CDR2 SMNVEV (reference sequence). CDR3 protein: CASSFEPPTSGRFGELFF. The CDR3 bases are TGTGCCAGCAGTTTCGAGCCTCCGACTAGCGGGAGGTTCGGGGAGCTGTTTTTT.

This clone came up once. The J gene is TRBJ1-1, the V gene TRBV6-6, with D unclear. Germline CDR1 and CDR2: MNHNY and SVGAGI (reference sequence). CDR3 length: 14 amino acids. V was shortened by 6 bases and J by 1 base, with 12 bases between the two germline ends. The CDR3 region has the DNA TGTGCCAGCAGCCCGATAGCCTCGAACACTGAAGCTTTCTTT. It yields the protein CASSPIASNTEAFF.

The rearrangement links TRBV5-4 to TRBJ2-1; 12 nucleotides match TRBD2. There are 16 residues in the CDR3. From germline, CDR1 is SGHNT and CDR2 YYREEE (reference sequence). V gave up 4 bases and J gave up 9 bases; unmatched junction bases: 11. CDR3 nucleotides: TGTGCCAGCAGCCCTCCAGGGACTAGCGGGCGGATTGAGCAGTTCTTC. This translates into CASSPPGTSGRIEQFF.

The rearrangement joins TRBV18 to TRBJ2-3, with 8 bases lining up with TRBD2. Germline CDR1 KGHSH, CDR2 LQKENI. CDR3 size: 16 residues. Unmatched junction bases numbered 6, after V lost 4 bases and J lost 0 bases. The chain's CDR3 is CASSLLAGSSTDTQYF. In DNA, the CDR3 is TGTGCCAGCTCACTTCTAGCGGGCTCTAGCACAGATACGCAGTATTTT.

The J gene is TRBJ2-7, the V gene TRBV19; 8 bases match TRBD1. CDR1 is LNHDA, CDR2 SQIVND, per germline (reference sequence). This CDR3 has 12 amino acids. V lost 9 bases and J lost 3; bases outside the gene matches: 4. CDR3 sequence reads: CASRDRNYEQYF. DNA of the CDR3: TGTGCCAGCCGGGACAGGAACTACGAGCAGTACTTC.

In this sample, this clone turned up a few times. The chain employs TRBV5-6 and TRBJ1-1; D gene ambiguous. V was trimmed by 3 bases and J by 11 bases, leaving 11 bases between them. Per germline, CDR1 SGHDT and CDR2 YYEEEE. This CDR3 spans 11 amino acids. Here the CDR3 DNA reads TGTGCCAGCAGCTCAGAGGGATTGGCTTTCTTT. Amino acids: CASSSEGLAFF.

The rearrangement uses TRBV10-1 and TRBJ2-1; D uncertain. The CDR3 sequence is 14 residues long. From germline, CDR1 is WNHNN and CDR2 SYGVQD (reference sequence). The V and J ends lost 0 bases and 5 bases respectively, with 8 bases between them. This CDR3 reads CASSESGINNEQFF. The CDR3 bases are TGCGCCAGCAGTGAGTCGGGCATCAACAATGAGCAGTTCTTC.

This clone was found a few times. The V and J genes are TRBV6-5 and TRBJ1-1; D remains ambiguous. Germline V gives CDR1 MNHEY, CDR2 SVGAGI. Trimming left V 0 bases short and J 7 bases short, with 12 bases between. This CDR3 has 14 residues. CDR3 protein: CASSYSVLRGEAFF. CDR3 nucleotides: TGTGCCAGCAGTTACTCGGTGCTCCGGGGTGAAGCTTTCTTT.

The J gene is TRBJ2-7, the V gene TRBV5-1, with 8 positions matching TRBD1. Germline V lookup: CDR1 SGHRS, CDR2 YFSETQ. The CDR3 is 13 amino acids. V shed 4 bases, J shed 1 base, and the junction held 1 base outside the gene matches. CDR3 residues: CASSRDRSYEQYF. CDR3 coding DNA: TGCGCCAGCAGCCGGGACAGGTCCTACGAGCAGTACTTC.

This chain connects TRBV10-3 to TRBJ1-5, with a tentative D call TRBD1 (6 bases). The CDR3 runs 15 residues. Trimming took off 0 bases at V and 0 bases at J, with 6 bases between the two ends. Germline V lookup: CDR1 ENHRY, CDR2 SYGVKD. The CDR3 nucleotides read TGTGCCATCAGTGAGTCGGACAGTAGCAATCAGCCCCAGCATTTT. It yields the protein CAISESDSSNQPQHF.

The V call is TRBV5-1, the J call TRBJ1-4; D call uncertain. Trimming took 4 bases from V and 8 from J, leaving 21 bases between them. CDR1 and CDR2 from the germline V gene are SGHRS and YFSETQ. The CDR3 has 16 residues. The CDR3 DNA reads as TGCGCCAGCAGCCCTCGGTCCGGCCCGGATCGGGAAAAACTGTTTTTT. Amino acid sequence: CASSPRSGPDREKLFF.

The J gene is TRBJ2-5, the V gene TRBV7-2, with D possibly TRBD1 on 5 matching bases. The J call may be wrong; the DNA end is better matched by TRBJ2-7. This CDR3 has 13 amino acids. The germline CDR1 and CDR2 sequences are SGHTA and FQGNSA. In DNA, the CDR3 is TGTGCCAGCAGCTTCCAGGGCGGCCTCGAGCAGTACTTC. Translation: CASSFQGGLEQYF.

This clone has just one count. V is TRBV19 and J is TRBJ1-2; D is perhaps TRBD1 (6 bases). This CDR3 is 16 amino acids long. CDR1 and CDR2 from the germline V gene are LNHDA and SQIVND (reference sequence). Trimming took off 2 bases at V and 4 bases at J, with 17 bases between the two ends. The CDR3 DNA reads as TGTGCCAGTAGTATATCAGTTGGGGGGCTCCTCTATGGCTACACCTTC. Its translation is CASSISVGGLLYGYTF. The whole variable domain, filled in from reference TRBV19 and TRBJ1-2, reads DGGITQSPKYLFRKEGQNVTLSCEQNLNHDAMYWYRQDPGQGLRLIYYSQIVNDFQKGDIAEGYSVSREKKESFPLTVTSAQKNPTAFYLCASSISVGGLLYGYTFGSGTRLTVV.

The V and J genes are TRBV9 and TRBJ2-5, with 8 nucleotides matching TRBD1. V dropped 0 bases and J dropped 7; count of bases not matched to a gene: 8. CDR3 size: 15 residues. Germline assignment: CDR1 SGDLS and CDR2 YYNGEE. CDR3 amino acids: CASSVEGQGLGTQYF. Here the CDR3 DNA reads TGTGCCAGCAGCGTAGAAGGACAGGGTTTAGGGACCCAGTACTTC.

The rearrangement uses TRBV10-3 and TRBJ1-2; possibly TRBD1 for D (6 bases). V dropped 2 bases and J dropped 6 bases, with 19 bases sitting between them. Germline lookup yields CDR1 ENHRY and CDR2 SYGVKD. There are 16 residues in the CDR3. CDR3 sequence reads: CAISEQGQGRADGYTF. The CDR3 nucleotides are TGTGCCATCAGTGAGCAGGGGCAAGGAAGGGCCGATGGCTACACCTTC.